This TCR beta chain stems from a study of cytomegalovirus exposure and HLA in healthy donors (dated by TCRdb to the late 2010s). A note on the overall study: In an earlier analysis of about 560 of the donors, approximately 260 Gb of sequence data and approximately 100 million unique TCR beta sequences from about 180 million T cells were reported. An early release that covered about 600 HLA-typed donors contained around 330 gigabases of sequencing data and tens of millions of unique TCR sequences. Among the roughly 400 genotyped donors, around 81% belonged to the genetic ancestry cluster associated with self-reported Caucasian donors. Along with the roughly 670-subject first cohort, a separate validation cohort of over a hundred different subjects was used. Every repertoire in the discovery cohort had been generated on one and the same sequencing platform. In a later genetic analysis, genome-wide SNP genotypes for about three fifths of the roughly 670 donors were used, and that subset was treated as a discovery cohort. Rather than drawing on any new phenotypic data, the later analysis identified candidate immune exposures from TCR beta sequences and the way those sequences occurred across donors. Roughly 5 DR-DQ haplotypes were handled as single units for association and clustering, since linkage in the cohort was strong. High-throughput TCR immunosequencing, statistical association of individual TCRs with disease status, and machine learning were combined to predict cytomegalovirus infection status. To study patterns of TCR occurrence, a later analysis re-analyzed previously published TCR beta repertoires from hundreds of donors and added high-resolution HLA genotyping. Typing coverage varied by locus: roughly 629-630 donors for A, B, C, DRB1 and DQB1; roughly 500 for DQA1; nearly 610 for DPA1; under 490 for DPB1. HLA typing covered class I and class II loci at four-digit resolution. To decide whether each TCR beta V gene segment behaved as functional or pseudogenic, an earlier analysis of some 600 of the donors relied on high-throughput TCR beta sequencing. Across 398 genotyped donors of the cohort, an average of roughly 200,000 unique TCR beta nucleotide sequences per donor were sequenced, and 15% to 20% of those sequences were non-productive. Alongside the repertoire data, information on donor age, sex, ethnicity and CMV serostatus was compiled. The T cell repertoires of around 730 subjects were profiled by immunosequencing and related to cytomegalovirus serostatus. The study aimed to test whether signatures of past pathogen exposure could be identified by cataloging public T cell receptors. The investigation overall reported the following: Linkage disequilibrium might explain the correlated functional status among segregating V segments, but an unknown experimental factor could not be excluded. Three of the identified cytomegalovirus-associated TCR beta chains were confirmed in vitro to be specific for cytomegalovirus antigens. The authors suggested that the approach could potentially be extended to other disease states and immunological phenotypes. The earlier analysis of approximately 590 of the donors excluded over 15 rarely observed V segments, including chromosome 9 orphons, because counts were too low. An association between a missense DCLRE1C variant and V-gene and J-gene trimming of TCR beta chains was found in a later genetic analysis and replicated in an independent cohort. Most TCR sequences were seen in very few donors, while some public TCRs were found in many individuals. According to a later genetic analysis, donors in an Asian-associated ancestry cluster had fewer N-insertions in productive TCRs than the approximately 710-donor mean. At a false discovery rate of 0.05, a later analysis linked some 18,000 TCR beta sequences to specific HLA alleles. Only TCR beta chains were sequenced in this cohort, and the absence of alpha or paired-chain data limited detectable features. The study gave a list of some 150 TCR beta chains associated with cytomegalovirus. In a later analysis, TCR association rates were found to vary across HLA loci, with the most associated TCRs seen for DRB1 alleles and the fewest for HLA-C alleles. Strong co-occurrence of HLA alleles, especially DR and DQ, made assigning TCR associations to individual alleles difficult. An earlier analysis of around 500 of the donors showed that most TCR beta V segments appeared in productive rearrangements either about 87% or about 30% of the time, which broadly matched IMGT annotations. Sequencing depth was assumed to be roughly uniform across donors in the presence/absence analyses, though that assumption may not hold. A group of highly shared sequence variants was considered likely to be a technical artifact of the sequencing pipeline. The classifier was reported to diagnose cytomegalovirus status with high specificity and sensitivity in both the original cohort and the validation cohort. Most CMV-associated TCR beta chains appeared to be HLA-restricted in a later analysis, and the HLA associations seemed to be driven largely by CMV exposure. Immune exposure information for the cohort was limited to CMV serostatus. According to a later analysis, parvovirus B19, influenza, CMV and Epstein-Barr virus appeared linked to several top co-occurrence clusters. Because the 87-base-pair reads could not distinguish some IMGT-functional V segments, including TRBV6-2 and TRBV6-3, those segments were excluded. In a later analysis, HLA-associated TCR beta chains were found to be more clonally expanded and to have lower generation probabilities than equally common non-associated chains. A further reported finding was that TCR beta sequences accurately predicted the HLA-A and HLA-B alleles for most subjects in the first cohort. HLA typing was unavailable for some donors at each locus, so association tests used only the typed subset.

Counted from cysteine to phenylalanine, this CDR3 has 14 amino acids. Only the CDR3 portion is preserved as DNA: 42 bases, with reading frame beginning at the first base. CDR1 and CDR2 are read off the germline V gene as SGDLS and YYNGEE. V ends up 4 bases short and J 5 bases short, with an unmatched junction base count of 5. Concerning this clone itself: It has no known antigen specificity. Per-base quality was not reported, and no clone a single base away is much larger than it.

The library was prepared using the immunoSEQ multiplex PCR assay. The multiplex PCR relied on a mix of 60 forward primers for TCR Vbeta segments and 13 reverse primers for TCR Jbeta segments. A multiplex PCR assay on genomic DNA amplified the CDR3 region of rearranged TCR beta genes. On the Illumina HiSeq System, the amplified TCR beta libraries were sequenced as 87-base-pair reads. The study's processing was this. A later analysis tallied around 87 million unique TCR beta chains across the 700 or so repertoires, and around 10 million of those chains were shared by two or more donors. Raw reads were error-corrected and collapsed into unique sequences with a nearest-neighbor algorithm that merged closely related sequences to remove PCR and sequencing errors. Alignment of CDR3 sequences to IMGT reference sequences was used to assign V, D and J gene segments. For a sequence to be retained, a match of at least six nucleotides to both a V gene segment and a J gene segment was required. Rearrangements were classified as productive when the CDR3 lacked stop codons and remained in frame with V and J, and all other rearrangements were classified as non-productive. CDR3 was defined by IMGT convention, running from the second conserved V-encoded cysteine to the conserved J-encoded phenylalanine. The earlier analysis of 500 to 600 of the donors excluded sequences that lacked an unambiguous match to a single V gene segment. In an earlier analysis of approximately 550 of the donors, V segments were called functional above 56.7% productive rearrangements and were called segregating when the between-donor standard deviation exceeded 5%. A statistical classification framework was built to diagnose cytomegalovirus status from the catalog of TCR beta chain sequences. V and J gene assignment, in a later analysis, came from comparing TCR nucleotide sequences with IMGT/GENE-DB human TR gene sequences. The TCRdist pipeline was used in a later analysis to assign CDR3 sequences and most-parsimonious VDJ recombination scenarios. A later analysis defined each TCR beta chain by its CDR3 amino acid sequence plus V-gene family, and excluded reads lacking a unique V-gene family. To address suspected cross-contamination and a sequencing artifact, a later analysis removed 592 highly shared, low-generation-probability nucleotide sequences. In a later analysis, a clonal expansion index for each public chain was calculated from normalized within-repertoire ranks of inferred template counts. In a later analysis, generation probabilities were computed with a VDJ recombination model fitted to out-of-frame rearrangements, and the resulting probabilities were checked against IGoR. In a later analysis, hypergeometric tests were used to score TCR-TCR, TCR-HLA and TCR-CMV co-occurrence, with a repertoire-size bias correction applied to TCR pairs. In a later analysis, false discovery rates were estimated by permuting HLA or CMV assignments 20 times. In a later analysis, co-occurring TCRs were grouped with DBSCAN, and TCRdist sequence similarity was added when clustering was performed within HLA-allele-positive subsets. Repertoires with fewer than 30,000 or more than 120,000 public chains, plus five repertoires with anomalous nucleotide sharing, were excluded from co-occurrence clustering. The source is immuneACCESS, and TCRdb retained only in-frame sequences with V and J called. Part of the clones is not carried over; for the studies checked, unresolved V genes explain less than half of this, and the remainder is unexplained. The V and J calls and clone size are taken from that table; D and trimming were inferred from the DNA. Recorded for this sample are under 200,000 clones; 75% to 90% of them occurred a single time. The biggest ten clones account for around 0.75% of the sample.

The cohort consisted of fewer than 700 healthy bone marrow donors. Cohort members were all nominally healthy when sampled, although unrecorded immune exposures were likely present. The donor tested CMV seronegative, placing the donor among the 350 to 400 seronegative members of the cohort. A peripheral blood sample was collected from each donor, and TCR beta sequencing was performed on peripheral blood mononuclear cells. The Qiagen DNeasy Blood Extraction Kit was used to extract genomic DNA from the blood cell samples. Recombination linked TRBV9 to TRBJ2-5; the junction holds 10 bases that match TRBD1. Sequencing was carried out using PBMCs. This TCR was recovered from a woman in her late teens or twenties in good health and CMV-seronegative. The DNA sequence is TGTGCCAGCAGCCGGGGACAGGGGTGGGAGACCCAGTACTTC. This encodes CASSRGQGWETQYF.